One T cell receptor (beta chain) is described in this entry. This sample is drawn from a study of blood T cell repertoires in COVID-19. Study summary: Samples representing acute and convalescent COVID-19 were sourced from the United States, Italy and Spain. The cDNA or gDNA used as material had been derived from T cells, B-cell-depleted T cells, or PBMCs.

V shed 6 bases and J shed 3 bases, with 11 bases lying between them. The CDR3 contains 13 residues. CDR1 MDHEN and CDR2 SYDVKM come from the germline V gene. Under the authors' procedure: Reference gene primer amplification yielded estimated nucleated cell counts. TCRdb's copy holds only in-frame clones and misses some; the assay was immunoSEQ multiplex PCR. That table is the source of V, J and clone size, and D and trimming were worked out from the DNA. The repertoire holds 20,000 or so clones, with 89% as singletons. Sequenced sample: peripheral blood. The TCR comes from a human donor in a cohort sampled during active COVID-19. The genes are TRBV28 and TRBJ1-2, with D possibly being TRBD1 (6 bases). CDR3 in amino acids: CASRTGHDYGYTF. As DNA, the CDR3 is TGTGCCAGCAGGACGGGACATGACTATGGCTACACCTTC.